This TCR beta chain is drawn from a study of blood T cell repertoires in COVID-19. Study context: Sites across the United States, Italy and Spain contributed samples from acute and convalescent COVID-19. T cells, B-cell-depleted T cells, or PBMCs supplied cDNA or gDNA.

In its sample, this clone was seen once. The CDR3 covers 15 residues. Germline assignment: CDR1 SGDLS and CDR2 YYNGEE. The ends lost 3 bases at V and 0 bases at J; junction bases unmatched: 2. Original handling: Nucleated cell number was recorded as an estimate derived from reference gene primer amplification. Generated by immunoSEQ multiplex PCR, the TCRdb table keeps only in-frame clones and is missing some. V, J and clone size reflect that table, while D and trimming were determined from the DNA. The sample includes roughly 320,000 clones, 85% to 90% of them seen just once. Seattle cases were enrolled at active infection and followed longitudinally.

The receptor's source is a woman between 25 and 40 years old with COVID-19, enrolled during active disease. This rearrangement joins TRBV9 to TRBJ2-2; TRBD1 matches at 7 bases. Sequenced input: peripheral blood. The CDR3 region is CASSGGTANTGELFF. CDR3 in DNA: TGTGCCAGCAGCGGGGGGACAGCGAACACCGGGGAGCTGTTTTTT.